This TCR beta chain was captured by sequencing in a study of blood T cell repertoires in COVID-19. The repertoire was sequenced with immunoSEQ multiplex PCR; TCRdb's copy has only in-frame clones and lacks some. Here the sample spans some 170,000 clones, more than 75% being singletons. Only one count was recorded for this clone. The V and J ends lost 7 bases and 5 bases respectively, with 12 bases between them. The CDR3 spans 12 residues. CDR1 WSHSY and CDR2 SAAADI come from the germline V gene. The sample comprised peripheral blood. This TCR was sampled from a woman in her sixties or seventies with acute or convalescent COVID-19. V is TRBV10-2 and J is TRBJ2-7, with D tentatively TRBD1 (6 bases). The CDR3 DNA follows: TGCGCCAGCACCGGGACACACCACGAGCAGTACTTC. This gives the protein CASTGTHHEQYF.